Shown below are 5 T cell receptor beta chains from a single sample sequenced in a study of CD8 T cells in Susac syndrome (dated by TCRdb to about 2019). The method behind the library was the immunoSEQ multiplex PCR assay. RNA was extracted with the RNeasy kit and roughly 0.45 to 1 ug was reverse transcribed using random hexamers. TCRdb's own reprocessing of the public reads used fastp at Q25 and MiXCR and kept productive beta chains. CDR3 protein duplicates are merged, each entry listing the most common genes and DNA. The sample table lists about 210,000 distinct CDR3 sequences, approximately 94% of them with a count of one. The ten largest clones represent around 0.16% of the sample. The specimen sequenced was CD4+ T cells from PBMCs. These receptors were taken from a human donor with Susac syndrome.

This clonotype was observed a few times. The CDR3 nucleotides are TGTGCCAGCTCACTAGACAGGGGTTCCTACAATGAGCAGTTCTTC. This gives the protein CASSLDRGSYNEQFF. The chain links TRBV18 to TRBJ2-1; 8 bases are shared with TRBD1. Germline lookup yields CDR1 KGHSH and CDR2 LQKENI. The CDR3 runs 15 residues. V lost 4 bases, J lost 1 base, and 3 bases stayed unmatched.

This clonotype appeared a single time. The chain carries TRBV3-1 and TRBJ2-7; perhaps TRBD2 as D (5 bases). This CDR3 is built from 15 residues. Germline V gene sequence: CDR1 LGHDT, CDR2 YNNKEL (reference sequence). The V end lost 0 bases, the J end lost 3 bases, and 12 bases lay between the germline ends. CDR3 sequence (DNA): TGTGCCAGCAGCCAAGATCCGGCACGGGGCTACGAGCAGTACTTC. It is translated as CASSQDPARGYEQYF.

The J gene is TRBJ2-7, the V gene TRBV11-2; no clear D. Germline CDR1 reads SGHAT; CDR2 reads FQNNGV. The V end was cut by 1 base, the J end by 0 bases, with 7 bases between. This CDR3 comprises 14 residues. Written as DNA, the CDR3 is TGTGCCAGCAGCTTAGTACTAAACTCCTACGAGCAGTACTTC. Translation: CASSLVLNSYEQYF.

The CDR3 coding sequence is TGTGCCAGCAGTGAATATACAGGGAGCACTGAAGCTTTCTTT. Protein: CASSEYTGSTEAFF. This rearrangement joins TRBV25-1 to TRBJ1-1; D is possibly TRBD1 (6 bases). This CDR3 region has 14 residues. Trimming stripped 0 bases from V and 4 bases from J, with 9 bases between. Germline CDR1 reads MGHDK; CDR2 reads SYGVNS.

V usage is TRBV20-1 and J usage is TRBJ2-3; the match to TRBD2 covers 15 bases. Germline CDR1 and CDR2: DFQATT and SNEGSKA (reference sequence). V was pared by 5 bases and J by 2 bases, with 11 bases of the junction left unmatched. There are 18 residues in the CDR3. CDR3 coding DNA: TGCAGTGCTGAGGATCCGGGACTAGCGGGGGGTTACACAGATACGCAGTATTTT. This codes for CSAEDPGLAGGYTDTQYF.